Here is one T cell receptor beta chain with its context. Its antigen remains unknown. It was RNA transcripts that yielded the amplified TCR beta CDR3 regions. Initially, a first-round RT-PCR of the TCR CDR3 employed the HTBI primer set. TCRdb used MiXCR to reprocess the multiplex PCR reads, holding one entry per CDR3 protein. This table holds 300,000 to 450,000 distinct CDR3 sequences, approximately 13% found once. These data come from a study of T cells in Graves' hyperthyroidism and ophthalmopathy. J gave up 1 base and V 3 bases, and 3 bases lay outside the gene matches. This CDR3 is 13 amino acids long. Germline CDR1 reads DFQATT; CDR2 reads SNEGSKA (reference sequence). Uncontrolled infection, other autoimmune disease, pregnancy or lactation excluded patients. Fresh peripheral blood, 8 to 10 ml of it, supplied the PBMCs. Study conclusions and caveats: Peripheral blood also featured most of the thyroid clonotypes expanded above 0.001.

The TCR comes from a man under 40 with Graves' hyperthyroidism that later progressed to Graves' ophthalmopathy. The specimen was blood. The chain is built from TRBV20-1 and TRBJ2-7, with 7 bases lining up with TRBD1. The CDR3 loop is CSARGQNSYEQYF. CDR3 DNA sequence: TGCAGTGCTAGGGGACAGAATTCCTACGAGCAGTACTTC.